The 2 T cell receptor beta chains presented below share a single source sample, sequenced in a study of T cells after yellow fever vaccination. TCRdb used MiXCR to reprocess the 5' RACE reads, holding one entry per CDR3 protein. The sample includes 400,000 or so distinct CDR3 sequences, approximately 18% seen only once; the top ten take roughly a sixth. Sequencing used PBMCs, obtained before the yellow fever booster vaccination. These receptors all come from a man aged 18 to 29 who received the YFV17D yellow fever vaccine.

This clonotype was seen more than once but under ten times. The chain couples TRBV7-2 to TRBJ2-5; D is unclear. Deletions cut 4 bases from V and 9 bases from J, with 9 bases between. CDR1 is SGHTA, CDR2 FQGNSA, per germline. This CDR3 comprises 11 residues. CDR3 protein: CASSSGSSQYF. Here the CDR3 DNA reads TGTGCCAGCAGCTCCGGGTCGTCCCAGTACTTC.

This chain connects TRBV7-6 to TRBJ2-1, with D unclear. V lost 1 base and J lost 15, with 16 bases in between. This CDR3 has 13 amino acids. The germline V gene encodes CDR1 SGHVS and CDR2 FNYEAQ. CDR3 coding DNA: TGTGCCAGCAGCTTAGGCCCCGCCGCGTTCGCGTTCTTC. It is translated as CASSLGPAAFAFF.